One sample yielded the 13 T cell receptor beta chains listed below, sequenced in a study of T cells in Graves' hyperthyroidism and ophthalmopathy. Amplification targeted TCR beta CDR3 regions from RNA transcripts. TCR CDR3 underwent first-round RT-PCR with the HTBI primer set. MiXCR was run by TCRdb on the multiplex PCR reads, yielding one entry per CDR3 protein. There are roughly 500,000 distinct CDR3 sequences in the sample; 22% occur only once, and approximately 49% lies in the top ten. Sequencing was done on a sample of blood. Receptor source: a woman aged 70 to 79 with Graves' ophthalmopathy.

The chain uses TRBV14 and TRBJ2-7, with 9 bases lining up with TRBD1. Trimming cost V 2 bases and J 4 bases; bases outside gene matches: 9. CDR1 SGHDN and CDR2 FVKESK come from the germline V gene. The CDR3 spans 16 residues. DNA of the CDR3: TGTGCCAGCAGCCAACCTTGGGGGACAGGGAGGTACGAGCAGTACTTC. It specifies CASSQPWGTGRYEQYF. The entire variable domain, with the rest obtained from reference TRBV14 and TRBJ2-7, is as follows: EAGVTQFPSHSVIEKGQTVTLRCDPISGHDNLYWYRRVMGKEIKFLLHFVKESKQDESGMPNNRFLAERTGGTYSTLKVQPAELEDSGVYFCASSQPWGTGRYEQYFGPGTRLTVT.

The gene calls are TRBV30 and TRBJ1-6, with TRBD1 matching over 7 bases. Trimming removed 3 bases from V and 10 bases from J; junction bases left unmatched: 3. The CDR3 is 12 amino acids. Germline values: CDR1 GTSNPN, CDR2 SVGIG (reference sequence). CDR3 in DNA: TGTGCCTGGAGGGGGACAGAATCACCCCTCCACTTT. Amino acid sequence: CAWRGTESPLHF. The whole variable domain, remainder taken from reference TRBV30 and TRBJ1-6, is SQTIHQWPATLVQPVGSPLSLECTVEGTSNPNLYWYRQAAGRGLQLLFYSVGIGQISSEVPQNLSASRPQDRQFILSSKKLLLSDSGFYLCAWRGTESPLHFGNGTRLTVT.

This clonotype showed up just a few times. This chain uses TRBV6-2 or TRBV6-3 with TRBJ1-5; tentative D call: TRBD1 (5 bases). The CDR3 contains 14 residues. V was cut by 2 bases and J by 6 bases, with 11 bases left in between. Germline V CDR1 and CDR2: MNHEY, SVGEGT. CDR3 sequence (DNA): TGTGCCAGCAGTTACCAAGCAGGGATTCAGCCCCAGCATTTT. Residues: CASSYQAGIQPQHF.

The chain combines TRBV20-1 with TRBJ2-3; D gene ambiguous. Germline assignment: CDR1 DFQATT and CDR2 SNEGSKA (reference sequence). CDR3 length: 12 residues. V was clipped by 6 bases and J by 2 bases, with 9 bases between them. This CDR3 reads CSAPRNTDTQYF. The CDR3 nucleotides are TGCAGTGCCCCTAGAAACACAGATACGCAGTATTTT.

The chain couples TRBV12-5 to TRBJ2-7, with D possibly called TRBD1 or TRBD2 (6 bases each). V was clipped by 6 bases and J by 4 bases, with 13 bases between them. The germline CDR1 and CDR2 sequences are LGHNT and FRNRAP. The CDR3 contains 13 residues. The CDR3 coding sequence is TGTGCTAGTGGCCCTGGAGGGGGGTACGAGCAGTACTTC. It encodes CASGPGGGYEQYF.

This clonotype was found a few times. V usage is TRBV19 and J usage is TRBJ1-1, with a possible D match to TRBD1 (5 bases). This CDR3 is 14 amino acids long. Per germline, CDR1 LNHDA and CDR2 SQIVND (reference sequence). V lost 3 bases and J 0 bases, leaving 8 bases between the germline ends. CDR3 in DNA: TGTGCCAGTAGTATCGGGGGAATGAACACTGAAGCTTTCTTT. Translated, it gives CASSIGGMNTEAFF.

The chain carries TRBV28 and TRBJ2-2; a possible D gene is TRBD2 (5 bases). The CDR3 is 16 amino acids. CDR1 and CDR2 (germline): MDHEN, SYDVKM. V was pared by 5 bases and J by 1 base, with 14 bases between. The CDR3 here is CASSPPPEVNTGELFF. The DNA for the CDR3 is TGTGCCAGCAGTCCCCCCCCGGAGGTGAACACCGGGGAGCTGTTTTTT.

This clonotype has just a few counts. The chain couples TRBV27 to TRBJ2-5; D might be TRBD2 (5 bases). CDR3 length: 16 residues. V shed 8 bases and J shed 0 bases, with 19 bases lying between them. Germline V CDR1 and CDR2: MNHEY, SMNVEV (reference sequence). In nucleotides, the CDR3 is TGTGCCAGCTCGGTTGGAGGACTGGGGTACCAAGAGACCCAGTACTTC. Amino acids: CASSVGGLGYQETQYF.

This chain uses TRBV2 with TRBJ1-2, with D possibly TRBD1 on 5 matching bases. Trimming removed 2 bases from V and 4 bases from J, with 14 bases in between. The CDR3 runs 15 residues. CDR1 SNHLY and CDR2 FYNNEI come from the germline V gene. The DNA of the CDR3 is TGTGCCAGCAGTGAACGGGGGACTAGAGGCTATGGCTACACCTTC. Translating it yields CASSERGTRGYGYTF. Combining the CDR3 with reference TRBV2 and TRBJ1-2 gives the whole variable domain EPEVTQTPSHQVTQMGQEVILRCVPISNHLYFYWYRQILGQKVEFLVSFYNNEISEKSEIFDDQFSVERPDGSNFTLKIRSTKLEDSAMYFCASSERGTRGYGYTFGSGTRLTVV.

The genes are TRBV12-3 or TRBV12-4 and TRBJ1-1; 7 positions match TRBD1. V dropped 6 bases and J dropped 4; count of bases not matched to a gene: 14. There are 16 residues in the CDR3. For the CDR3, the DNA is TGTGCCAGCAGGCCCAGGGGGGGAGCCCCGGGCACTGAAGCTTTCTTT. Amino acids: CASRPRGGAPGTEAFF.

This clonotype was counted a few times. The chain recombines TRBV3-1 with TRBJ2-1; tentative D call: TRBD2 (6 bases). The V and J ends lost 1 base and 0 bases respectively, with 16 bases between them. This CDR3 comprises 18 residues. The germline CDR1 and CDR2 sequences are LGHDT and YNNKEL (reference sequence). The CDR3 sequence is CASSQGAPGGVSYNEQFF. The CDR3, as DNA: TGTGCCAGCAGCCAAGGCGCCCCAGGCGGGGTCTCCTACAATGAGCAGTTCTTC.

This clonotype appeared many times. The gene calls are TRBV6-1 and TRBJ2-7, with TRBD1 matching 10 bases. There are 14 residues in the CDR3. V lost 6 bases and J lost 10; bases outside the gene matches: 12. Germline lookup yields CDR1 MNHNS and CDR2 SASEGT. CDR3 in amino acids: CASRADRGRSEQYF. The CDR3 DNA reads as TGTGCCAGCAGAGCGGACAGGGGGAGGAGCGAACAGTACTTC.

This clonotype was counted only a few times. This CDR3 reads CASSLYRGTRTDTQYF. The CDR3 DNA reads as TGTGCCAGCAGCCTCTACAGGGGGACGCGCACAGATACGCAGTATTTT. The chain couples TRBV7-9 to TRBJ2-3, with 8 bases aligning to TRBD1. CDR1 is SEHNR and CDR2 is FQNEAQ in the germline V gene (reference sequence). Trimming at V came to 5 bases and at J to 1 base, leaving 8 bases not matched to a gene. The CDR3 runs 16 residues.